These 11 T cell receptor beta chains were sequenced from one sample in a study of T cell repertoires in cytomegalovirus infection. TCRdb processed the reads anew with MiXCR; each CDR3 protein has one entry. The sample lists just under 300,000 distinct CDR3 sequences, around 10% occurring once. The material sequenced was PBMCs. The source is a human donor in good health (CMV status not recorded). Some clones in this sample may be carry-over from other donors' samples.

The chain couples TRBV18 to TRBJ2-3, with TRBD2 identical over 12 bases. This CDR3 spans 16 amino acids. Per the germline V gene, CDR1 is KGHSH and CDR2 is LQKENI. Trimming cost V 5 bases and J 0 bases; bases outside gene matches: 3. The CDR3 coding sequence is TGTGCCAGCTCAAGGACTAGCGGGGCAAGCACAGATACGCAGTATTTT. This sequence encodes CASSRTSGASTDTQYF.

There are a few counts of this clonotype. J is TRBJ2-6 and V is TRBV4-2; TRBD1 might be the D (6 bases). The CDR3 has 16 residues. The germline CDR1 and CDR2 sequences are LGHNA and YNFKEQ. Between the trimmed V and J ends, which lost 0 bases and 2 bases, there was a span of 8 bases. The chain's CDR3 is CASSQDEGAGANVLTF. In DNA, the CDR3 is TGTGCCAGCAGCCAAGATGAGGGGGCTGGGGCCAACGTCCTGACTTTC.

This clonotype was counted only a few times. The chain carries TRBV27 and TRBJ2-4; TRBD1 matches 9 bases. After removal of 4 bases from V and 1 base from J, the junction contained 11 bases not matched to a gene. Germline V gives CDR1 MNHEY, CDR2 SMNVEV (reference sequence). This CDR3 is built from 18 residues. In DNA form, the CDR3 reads TGTGCCAGCAGTTCTCTCCGGGACAGGGATTTGGCCAAAAACATTCAGTACTTC. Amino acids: CASSSLRDRDLAKNIQYF.

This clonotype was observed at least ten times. The DNA for the CDR3 is TGTGCCAGCATGGCCGTACCCACCGGGGAGCTGTTTTTT. Protein sequence: CASMAVPTGELFF. J is TRBJ2-2 and V is TRBV2; no clear D gene. Germline CDR1 reads SNHLY; CDR2 reads FYNNEI. The V end lost 7 bases, the J end lost 4 bases, and 10 bases lay between the germline ends. This CDR3 contains 13 residues.

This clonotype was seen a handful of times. In nucleotides, the CDR3 is TGCAGTGCTAGAGAGTCTAGCGGGGCCGAGTACTTC. This encodes CSARESSGAEYF. The chain combines TRBV20-1 with TRBJ2-5; 9 nucleotides line up with TRBD2. The CDR3 has 12 residues. Germline V lookup: CDR1 DFQATT, CDR2 SNEGSKA (reference sequence). V lost 0 bases and J lost 12; bases outside the gene matches: 5.

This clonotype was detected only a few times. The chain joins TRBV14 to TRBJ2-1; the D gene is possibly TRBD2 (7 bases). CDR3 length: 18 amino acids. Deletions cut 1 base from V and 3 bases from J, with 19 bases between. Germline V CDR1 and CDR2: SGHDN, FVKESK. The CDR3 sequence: CASSQGRRAGAFYNEQFF. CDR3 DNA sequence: TGTGCCAGCAGCCAAGGCCGACGGGCGGGGGCGTTCTACAATGAGCAGTTCTTC.

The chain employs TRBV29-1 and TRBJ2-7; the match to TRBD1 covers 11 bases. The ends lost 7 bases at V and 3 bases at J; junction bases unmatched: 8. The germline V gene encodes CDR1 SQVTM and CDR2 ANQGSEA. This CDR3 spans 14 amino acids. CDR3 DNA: TGCAGCGCCGCCGGGACAGGGGGGAACTACGAGCAGTACTTC. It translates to CSAAGTGGNYEQYF.

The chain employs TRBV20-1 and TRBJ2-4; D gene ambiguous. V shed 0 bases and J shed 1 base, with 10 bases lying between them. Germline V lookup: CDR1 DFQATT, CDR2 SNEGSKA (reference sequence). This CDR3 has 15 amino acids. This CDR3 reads CSARDLPPAKNIQYF. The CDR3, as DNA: TGCAGTGCTAGAGATTTACCCCCGGCCAAAAACATTCAGTACTTC.

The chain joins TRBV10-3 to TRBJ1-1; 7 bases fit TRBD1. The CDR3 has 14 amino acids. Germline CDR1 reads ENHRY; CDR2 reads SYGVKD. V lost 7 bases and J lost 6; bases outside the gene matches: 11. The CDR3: CAIKGPTGAAEAFF. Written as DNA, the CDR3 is TGTGCCATCAAAGGGCCAACAGGGGCAGCTGAAGCTTTCTTT.

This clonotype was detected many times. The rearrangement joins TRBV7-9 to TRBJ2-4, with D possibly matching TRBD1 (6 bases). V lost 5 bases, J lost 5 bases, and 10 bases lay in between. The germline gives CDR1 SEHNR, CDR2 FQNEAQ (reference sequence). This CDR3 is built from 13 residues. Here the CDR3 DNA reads TGTGCCAGCAGCGTATCAGGGGAAAACATTCAGTACTTC. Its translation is CASSVSGENIQYF.

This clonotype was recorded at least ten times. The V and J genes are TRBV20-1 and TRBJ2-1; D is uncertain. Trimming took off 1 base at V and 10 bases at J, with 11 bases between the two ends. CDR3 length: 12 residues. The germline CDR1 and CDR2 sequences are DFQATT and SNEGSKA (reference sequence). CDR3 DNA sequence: TGCAGTGCTAGAGGCCCAAGAGGAGAGCAGTTCTTC. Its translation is CSARGPRGEQFF.